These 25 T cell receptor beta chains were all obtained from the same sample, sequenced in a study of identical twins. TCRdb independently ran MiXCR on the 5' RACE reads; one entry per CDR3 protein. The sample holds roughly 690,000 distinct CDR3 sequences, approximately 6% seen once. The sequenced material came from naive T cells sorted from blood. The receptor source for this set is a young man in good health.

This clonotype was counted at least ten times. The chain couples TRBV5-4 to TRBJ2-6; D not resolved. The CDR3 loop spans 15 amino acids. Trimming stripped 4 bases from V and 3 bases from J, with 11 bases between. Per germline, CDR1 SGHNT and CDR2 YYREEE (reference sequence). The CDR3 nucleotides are TGTGCCAGCAGCGCAGAGTCCTTTGGGGCCAACGTCCTGACTTTC. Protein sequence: CASSAESFGANVLTF.

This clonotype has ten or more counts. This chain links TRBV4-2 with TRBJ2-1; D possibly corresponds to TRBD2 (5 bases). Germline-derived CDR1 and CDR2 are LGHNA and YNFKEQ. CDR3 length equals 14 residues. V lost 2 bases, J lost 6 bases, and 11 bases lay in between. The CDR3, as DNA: TGTGCCAGCAGCCAACAGAAGGACTCCAATGAGCAGTTCTTC. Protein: CASSQQKDSNEQFF.

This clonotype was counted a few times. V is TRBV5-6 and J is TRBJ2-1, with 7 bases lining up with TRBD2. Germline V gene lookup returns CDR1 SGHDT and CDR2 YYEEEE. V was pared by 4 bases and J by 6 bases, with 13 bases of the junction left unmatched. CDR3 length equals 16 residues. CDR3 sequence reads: CASSGRTSVNFNEQFF. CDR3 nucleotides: TGTGCCAGCAGCGGGCGAACTAGCGTGAACTTCAATGAGCAGTTCTTC.

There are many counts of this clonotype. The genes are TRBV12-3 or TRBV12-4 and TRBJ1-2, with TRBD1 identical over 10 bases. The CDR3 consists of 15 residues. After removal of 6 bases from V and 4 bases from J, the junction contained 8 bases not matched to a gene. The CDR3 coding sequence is TGTGCCAGCAGCCTAGGGACAGGGGATGCCTATGGCTACACCTTC. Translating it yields CASSLGTGDAYGYTF.

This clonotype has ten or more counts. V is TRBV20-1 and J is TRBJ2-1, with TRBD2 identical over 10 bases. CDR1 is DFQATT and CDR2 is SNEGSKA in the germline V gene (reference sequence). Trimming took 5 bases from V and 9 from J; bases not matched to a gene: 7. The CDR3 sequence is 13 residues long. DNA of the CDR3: TGCAGTGCTCGACTAGCGGGCCAGGGTGAGCAGTTCTTC. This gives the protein CSARLAGQGEQFF.

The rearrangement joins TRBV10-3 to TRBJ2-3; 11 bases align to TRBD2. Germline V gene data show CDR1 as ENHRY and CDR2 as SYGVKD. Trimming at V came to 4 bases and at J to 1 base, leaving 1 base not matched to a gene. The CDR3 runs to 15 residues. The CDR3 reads CAISASGRRTDTQYF. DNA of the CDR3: TGTGCCATCAGTGCTAGCGGGAGGCGCACAGATACGCAGTATTTT.

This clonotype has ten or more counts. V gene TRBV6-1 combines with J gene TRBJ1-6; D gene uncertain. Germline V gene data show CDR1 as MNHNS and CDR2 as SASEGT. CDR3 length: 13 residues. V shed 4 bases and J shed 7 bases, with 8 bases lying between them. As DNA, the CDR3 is TGTGCCAGCAGTGCAGGAGGGAATTCACCCCTCCACTTT. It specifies CASSAGGNSPLHF.

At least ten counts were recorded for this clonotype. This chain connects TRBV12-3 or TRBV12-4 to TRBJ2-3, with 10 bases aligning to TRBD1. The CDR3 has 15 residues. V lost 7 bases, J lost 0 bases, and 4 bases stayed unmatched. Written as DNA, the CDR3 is TGTGCCAGCAAGGGACAGGGGATAAGCACAGATACGCAGTATTTT. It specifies CASKGQGISTDTQYF.

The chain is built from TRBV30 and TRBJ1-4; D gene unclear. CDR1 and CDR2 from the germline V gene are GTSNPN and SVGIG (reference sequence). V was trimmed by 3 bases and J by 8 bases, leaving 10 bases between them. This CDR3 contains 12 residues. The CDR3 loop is CAWRATAEKLFF. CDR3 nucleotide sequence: TGTGCCTGGAGAGCGACGGCCGAAAAACTGTTTTTT.

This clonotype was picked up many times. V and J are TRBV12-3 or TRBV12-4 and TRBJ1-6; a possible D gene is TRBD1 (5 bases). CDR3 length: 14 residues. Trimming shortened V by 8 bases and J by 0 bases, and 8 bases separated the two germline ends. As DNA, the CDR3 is TGTGCCAGCGGTGGGGGCTCCTATAATTCACCCCTCCACTTT. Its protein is CASGGGSYNSPLHF.

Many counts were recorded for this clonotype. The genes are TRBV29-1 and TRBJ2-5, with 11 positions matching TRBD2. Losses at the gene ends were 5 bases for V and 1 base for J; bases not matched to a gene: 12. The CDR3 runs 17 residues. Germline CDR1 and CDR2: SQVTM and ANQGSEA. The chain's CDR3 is CSVSVTSGSWGQETQYF. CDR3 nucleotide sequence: TGCAGCGTTTCGGTCACTAGCGGGAGTTGGGGCCAAGAGACCCAGTACTTC.

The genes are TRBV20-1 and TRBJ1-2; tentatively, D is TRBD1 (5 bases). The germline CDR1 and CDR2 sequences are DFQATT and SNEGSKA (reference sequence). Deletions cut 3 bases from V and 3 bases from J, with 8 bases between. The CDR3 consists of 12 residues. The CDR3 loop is CSASRGDYGYTF. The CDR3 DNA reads TGCAGTGCTAGTCGAGGGGACTATGGCTACACCTTC.

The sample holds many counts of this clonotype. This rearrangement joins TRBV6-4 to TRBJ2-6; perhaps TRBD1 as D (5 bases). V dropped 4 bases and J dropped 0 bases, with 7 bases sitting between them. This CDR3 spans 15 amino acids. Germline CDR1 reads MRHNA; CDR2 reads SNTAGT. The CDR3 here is CASSVDSSGANVLTF. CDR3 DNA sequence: TGTGCCAGCAGTGTCGACAGCTCTGGGGCCAACGTCCTGACTTTC.

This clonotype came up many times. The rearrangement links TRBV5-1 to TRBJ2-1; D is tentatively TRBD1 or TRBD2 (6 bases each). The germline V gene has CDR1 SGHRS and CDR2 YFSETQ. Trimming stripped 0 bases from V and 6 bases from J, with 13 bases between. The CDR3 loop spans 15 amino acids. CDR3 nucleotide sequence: TGCGCCAGCAGCTTGGGGCTCAGGGGAGGCAATGAGCAGTTCTTC. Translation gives CASSLGLRGGNEQFF.

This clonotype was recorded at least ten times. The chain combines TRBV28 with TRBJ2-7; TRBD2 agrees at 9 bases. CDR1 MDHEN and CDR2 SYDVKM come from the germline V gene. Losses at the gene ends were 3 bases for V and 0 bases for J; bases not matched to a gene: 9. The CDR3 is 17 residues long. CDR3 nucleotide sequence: TGTGCCAGCAGTTTCCCCCGGAGACTAGCGGCCTCCTACGAGCAGTACTTC. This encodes CASSFPRRLAASYEQYF.

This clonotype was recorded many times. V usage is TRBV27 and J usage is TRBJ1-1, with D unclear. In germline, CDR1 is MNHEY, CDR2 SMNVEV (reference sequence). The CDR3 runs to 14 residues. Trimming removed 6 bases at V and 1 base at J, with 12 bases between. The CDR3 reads CASSSSSGNTEAFF. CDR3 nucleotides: TGTGCCAGCAGCTCTTCCTCGGGGAACACTGAAGCTTTCTTT.

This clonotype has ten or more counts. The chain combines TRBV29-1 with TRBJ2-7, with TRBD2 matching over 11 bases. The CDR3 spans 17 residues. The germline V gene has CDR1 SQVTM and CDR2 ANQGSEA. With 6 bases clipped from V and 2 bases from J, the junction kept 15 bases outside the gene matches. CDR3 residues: CSVNLLTSGKLAYEQYF. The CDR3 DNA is TGCAGCGTCAATTTATTGACTAGCGGGAAATTAGCCTACGAGCAGTACTTC.

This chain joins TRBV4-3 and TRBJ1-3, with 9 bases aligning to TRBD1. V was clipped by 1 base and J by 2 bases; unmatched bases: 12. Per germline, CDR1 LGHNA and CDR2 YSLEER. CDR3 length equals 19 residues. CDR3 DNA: TGCGCCAGCAGCCAAGCATTCACCGGGACAGGGTCTGCTGGAAACACCATATATTTT. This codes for CASSQAFTGTGSAGNTIYF.

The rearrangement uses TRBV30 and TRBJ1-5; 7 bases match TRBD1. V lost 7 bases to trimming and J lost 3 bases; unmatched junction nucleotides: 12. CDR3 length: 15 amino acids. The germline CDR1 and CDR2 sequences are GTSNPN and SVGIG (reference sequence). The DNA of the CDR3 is TGTGCCTTCTCCACGGGACAGACTCTCAATCAGCCCCAGCATTTT. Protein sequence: CAFSTGQTLNQPQHF.

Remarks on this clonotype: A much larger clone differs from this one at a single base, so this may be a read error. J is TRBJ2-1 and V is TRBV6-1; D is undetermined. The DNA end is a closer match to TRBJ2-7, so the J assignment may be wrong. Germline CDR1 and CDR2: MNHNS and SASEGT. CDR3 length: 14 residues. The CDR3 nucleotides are TGTGCCAGCAAGAAGGAGAGCTCCTACAATGAGCAGTACTTC. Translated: CASKKESSYNEQYF.

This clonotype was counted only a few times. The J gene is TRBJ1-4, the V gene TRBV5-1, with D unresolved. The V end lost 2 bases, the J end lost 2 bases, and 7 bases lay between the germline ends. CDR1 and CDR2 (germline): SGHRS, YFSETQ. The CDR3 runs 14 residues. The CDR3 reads CASSFTSTNEKLFF. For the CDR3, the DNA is TGCGCCAGCAGCTTTACCTCGACTAATGAAAAACTGTTTTTT.

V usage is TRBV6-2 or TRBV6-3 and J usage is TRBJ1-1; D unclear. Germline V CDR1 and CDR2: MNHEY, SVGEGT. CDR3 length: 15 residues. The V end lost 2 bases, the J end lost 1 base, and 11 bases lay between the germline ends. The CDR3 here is CASSYGAGRNTEAFF. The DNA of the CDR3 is TGTGCCAGCAGTTACGGTGCTGGCAGGAACACTGAAGCTTTCTTT.

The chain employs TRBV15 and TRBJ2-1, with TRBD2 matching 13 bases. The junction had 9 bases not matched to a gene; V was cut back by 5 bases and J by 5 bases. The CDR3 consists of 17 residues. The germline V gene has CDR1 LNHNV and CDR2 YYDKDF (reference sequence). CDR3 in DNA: TGTGCCACCAGCGGCCTGACTAGCGGGAGGCAAGACAATGAGCAGTTCTTC. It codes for CATSGLTSGRQDNEQFF.

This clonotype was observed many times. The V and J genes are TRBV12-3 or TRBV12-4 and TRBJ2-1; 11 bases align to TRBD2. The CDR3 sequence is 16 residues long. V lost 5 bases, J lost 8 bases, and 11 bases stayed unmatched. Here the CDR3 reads CASSDSTSGSRDEQFF. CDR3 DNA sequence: TGTGCCAGCAGTGATTCAACTAGCGGGAGTCGCGATGAGCAGTTCTTC.

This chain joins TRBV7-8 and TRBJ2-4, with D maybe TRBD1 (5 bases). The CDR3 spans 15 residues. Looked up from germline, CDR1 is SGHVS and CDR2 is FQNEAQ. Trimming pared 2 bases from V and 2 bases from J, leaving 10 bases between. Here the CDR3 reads CASSLIGVTKNIQYF. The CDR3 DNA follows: TGTGCCAGCAGCTTAATAGGGGTGACCAAAAACATTCAGTACTTC.